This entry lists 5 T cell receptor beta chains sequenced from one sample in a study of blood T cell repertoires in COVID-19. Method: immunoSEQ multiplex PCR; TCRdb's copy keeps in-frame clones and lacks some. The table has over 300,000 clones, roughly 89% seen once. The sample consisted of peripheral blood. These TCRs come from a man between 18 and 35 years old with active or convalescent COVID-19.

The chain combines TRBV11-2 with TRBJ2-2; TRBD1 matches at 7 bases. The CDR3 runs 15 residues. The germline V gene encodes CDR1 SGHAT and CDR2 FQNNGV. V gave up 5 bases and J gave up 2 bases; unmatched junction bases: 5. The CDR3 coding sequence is TGTGCCAGCAGCACCTGGACAGGCAACACCGGGGAGCTGTTTTTT. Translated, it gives CASSTWTGNTGELFF. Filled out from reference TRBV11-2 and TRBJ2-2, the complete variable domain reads EAGVAQSPRYKIIEKRQSVAFWCNPISGHATLYWYQQILGQGPKLLIQFQNNGVVDDSQLPKDRFSAERLKGVDSTLKIQPAKLEDSAVYLCASSTWTGNTGELFFGEGSRLTVL.

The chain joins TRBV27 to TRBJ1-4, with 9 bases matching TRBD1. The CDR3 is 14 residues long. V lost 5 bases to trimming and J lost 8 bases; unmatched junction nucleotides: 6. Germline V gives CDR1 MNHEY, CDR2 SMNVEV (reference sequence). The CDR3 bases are TGTGCCAGCAGTCTACAGGGGGCAGGGGAAAAACTGTTTTTT. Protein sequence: CASSLQGAGEKLFF. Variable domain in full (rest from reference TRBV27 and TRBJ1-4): EAQVTQNPRYLITVTGKKLTVTCSQNMNHEYMSWYRQDPGLGLRQIYYSMNVEVTDKGDVPEGYKVSRKEKRNFPLILESPSPNQTSLYFCASSLQGAGEKLFFGSGTQLSVL.

The CDR3 DNA sequence: TGTGCCAGCAGTGAAGGGGCACAGGGGCTCGAAAAACTGTTTTTT. Residues: CASSEGAQGLEKLFF. The V and J genes are TRBV2 and TRBJ1-4, with 7 bases identical to TRBD1. The CDR3 runs to 15 residues. Germline lookup yields CDR1 SNHLY and CDR2 FYNNEI. V was clipped by 1 base and J by 8 bases; unmatched bases: 7. The complete variable domain, with remaining parts taken from reference TRBV2 and TRBJ1-4, reads EPEVTQTPSHQVTQMGQEVILRCVPISNHLYFYWYRQILGQKVEFLVSFYNNEISEKSEIFDDQFSVERPDGSNFTLKIRSTKLEDSAMYFCASSEGAQGLEKLFFGSGTQLSVL.

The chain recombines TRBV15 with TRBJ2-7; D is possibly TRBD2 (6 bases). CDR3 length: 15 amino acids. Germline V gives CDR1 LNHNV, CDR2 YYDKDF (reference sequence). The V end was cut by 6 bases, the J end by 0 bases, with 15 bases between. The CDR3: CATSPTIAASYEQYF. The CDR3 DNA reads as TGTGCCACCAGTCCCACCATAGCGGCCTCCTACGAGCAGTACTTC.

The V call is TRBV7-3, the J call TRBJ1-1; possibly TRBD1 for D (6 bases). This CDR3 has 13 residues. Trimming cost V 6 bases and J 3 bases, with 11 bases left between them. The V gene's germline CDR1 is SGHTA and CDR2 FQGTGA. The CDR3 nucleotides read TGTGCCAGCAGGGAAGACAGGTACACTGAAGCTTTCTTT. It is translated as CASREDRYTEAFF.